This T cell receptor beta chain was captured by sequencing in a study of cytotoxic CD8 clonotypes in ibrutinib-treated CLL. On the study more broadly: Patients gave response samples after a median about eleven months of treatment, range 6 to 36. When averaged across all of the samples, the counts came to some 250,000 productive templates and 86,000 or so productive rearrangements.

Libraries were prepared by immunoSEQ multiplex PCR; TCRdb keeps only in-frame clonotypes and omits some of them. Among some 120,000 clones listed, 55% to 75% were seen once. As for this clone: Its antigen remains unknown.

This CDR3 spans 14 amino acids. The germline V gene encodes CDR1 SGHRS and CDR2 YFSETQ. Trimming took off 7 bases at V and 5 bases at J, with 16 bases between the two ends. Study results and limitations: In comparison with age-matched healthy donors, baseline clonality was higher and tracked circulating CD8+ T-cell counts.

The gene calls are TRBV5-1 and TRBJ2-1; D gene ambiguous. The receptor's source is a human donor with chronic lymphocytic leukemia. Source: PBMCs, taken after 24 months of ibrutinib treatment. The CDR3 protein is CASWDSYVDNEQFF. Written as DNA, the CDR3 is TGCGCCAGCTGGGATTCGTATGTGGACAATGAGCAGTTCTTC.